Listed here are 2 T cell receptor beta chains from one sample, sequenced in a study of human thymus T cells (TCRdb year 2020). Libraries came from the immunoSEQ multiplex PCR assay. TCRdb retrieved this table from immuneACCESS and kept in-frame rearrangements only. Not all clones are present; in checked studies, unresolved V genes account for under half, and no reason is known for the remainder. The sample includes around 120,000 clones, with just under 95% observed a single time. The ten largest make up 0.024% of the sample. The thymus tissue came from surgical resects taken out during corrective cardiac surgery. The specimen was thymus tissue. Source of these receptors: a boy in the first two years of life with a congenital heart defect but otherwise immunologically healthy.

V and J are TRBV27 and TRBJ1-6, with 8 bases that match TRBD1. CDR1 and CDR2 (germline): MNHEY, SMNVEV (reference sequence). The trim removed 5 bases at V and 10 bases at J, leaving 7 bases unmatched. The CDR3 is made up of 14 amino acids. CDR3 bases: TGTGCCAGCAGTACACAGGGGGTTGGATCACCCCTCCACTTT. This sequence encodes CASSTQGVGSPLHF.

This chain uses TRBV11-1 with TRBJ2-2; 9 nucleotides match TRBD1. From germline, CDR1 is SGHAT and CDR2 FQDESV (reference sequence). This CDR3 is built from 15 residues. With 5 bases clipped from V and 3 bases from J, the junction kept 4 bases outside the gene matches. CDR3 coding DNA: TGTGCCAGCAGCCGCACAGGGGGCTACACCGGGGAGCTGTTTTTT. This translates into CASSRTGGYTGELFF.